This section outlines one T cell receptor beta chain sequence together with its context. Antigen: not known. The sample is drawn from a study of cytomegalovirus exposure and HLA in healthy donors. This CDR3 is 15 amino acids long. Trimming left V 0 bases short and J 0 bases short, with 8 bases between. Per germline, CDR1 MGHRA and CDR2 YSYEKL. PCR amplification relied on 60 Vbeta primers (plus 13 Jbeta primers). TCRdb's table, derived via immunoSEQ multiplex PCR, lists solely in-frame clones and lacks some. The repertoire table contains more than 130,000 clones. General study points: Overall, approximately 150 TCR beta chains were annotated as cytomegalovirus-associated. A link between a missense DCLRE1C variant and TCR beta V- and J-gene trimming emerged from a later analysis. Sequencing probably produced one cluster of sequence variants that were highly shared. Researchers had no immune exposure information except CMV serostatus available.

Sequencing was done on a sample of PBMCs. The source is a man aged 35 to 55 in good health and CMV-seronegative. The gene calls are TRBV4-1 and TRBJ1-2; D gene uncertain. The CDR3 is CASSQDRSANYGYTF. In DNA form, the CDR3 reads TGCGCCAGCAGCCAAGATCGCAGTGCTAACTATGGCTACACCTTC.